These T cell receptor beta chains were read from a single sample in a study of tumor-infiltrating lymphocytes in primary liver carcinoma. Via MiXCR, TCRdb re-called the multiplex PCR reads, giving one row per CDR3 protein. The table records 100,000 to 150,000 distinct CDR3 sequences, about 68% of them present only once. Material for sequencing was liver tumor tissue from sampling region 1. The receptor set was obtained from a woman in her fifties or sixties with primary liver carcinoma and hepatitis B virus infection. The conserved cysteine and the conserved F or W are not part of the CDR3 here.

V gene	J gene	CDR3 protein
TRBV5-1	TRBJ1-2	ASMSTGDYGYT
TRBV11-2	TRBJ2-1	ASSLTAGTNGYNEQF
TRBV29-1	TRBJ2-3	SVEGLAGVEDTQY
TRBV11-1	TRBJ2-7	TSSPRTDYGQY
TRBV12-3/TRBV12-4	TRBJ2-5	ASSPGTSGRIGEETQY
TRBV4-1	TRBJ2-6	ASSPSGAGAFGANVLT
TRBV6-1	TRBJ2-7	AISRVRFGRGGESYEQY
TRBV2	TRBJ1-5	ASTGQGRQPQH
TRBV11-2	TRBJ2-2	ASSPPQGPTGELS
TRBV13	TRBJ2-6	ASSSILGRSGANVLT
TRBV12-3/TRBV12-4	TRBJ2-1	ASSSKWSDEQF
TRBV5-5	TRBJ2-7	ASSGRSITSYEQY
TRBV7-9	TRBJ2-5	ASGGETQY
TRBV29-1	TRBJ2-7	GARDRDSYEQY
TRBV28	TRBJ1-6	ASSLVGLNSPLH
TRBV6-1	TRBJ2-5	ASTRTALQEIQY
TRBV29-1	TRBJ2-7	SVQGVIPYEQY
TRBV24-1	TRBJ2-2	ATSDPRGAGELF
TRBV29-1	TRBJ2-5	SVVASSSPETHY
TRBV18	TRBJ2-5	ASSPQGEGTQY
TRBV28	TRBJ1-6	ASSLGSSRGEPLH
TRBV7-8	TRBJ2-6	ASSSQGAGANVLT
TRBV29-1	TRBJ1-5	SVGPGEDQPQH
TRBV11-1	TRBJ2-3	VSSFMVASDTQY
TRBV29-1	TRBJ1-3	SAQRGDRTGSGNTVY
TRBV6-2/TRBV6-3	TRBJ2-7	ASSYGLAGPWEQY
TRBV11-2	TRBJ1-2	TGSLGAGFGYT
TRBV29-1	TRBJ1-2	SANELGGSGYT
TRBV6-2/TRBV6-3	TRBJ2-7	TSSPGLTTYKQC
TRBV6-2/TRBV6-3	TRBJ2-7	ASQVAGTGGEQY
TRBV5-6	TRBJ2-7	ASSLYGRNREQY
TRBV19	TRBJ2-7	ASSITPGGPEQY
TRBV29-1	TRBJ1-4	SAQMGTNEKLL
TRBV6-1	TRBJ2-5	ASSGGTSGRYRETQY
TRBV30	TRBJ2-3	AWSRGRTTDTQY
TRBV29-1	TRBJ2-1	SARTDVQF
TRBV12-3/TRBV12-4	TRBJ2-1	ASSHWDRNYNEQF
TRBV6-1	TRBJ2-6	ASSGTSGGANVLT
TRBV6-1	TRBJ1-4	ASSLRGREKLF
TRBV6-6	TRBJ2-7	ASSFSDEQY
TRBV11-3	TRBJ2-7	ANSLPTGPYEQY
TRBV28	TRBJ2-5	ASSVGRTQY
TRBV11-2	TRBJ2-2	ASSFNRASANTGELF
TRBV10-3	TRBJ2-6	AISVSGSAANVLT
TRBV6-5	TRBJ1-2	ASSYGRDGFT